Listed below are T cell receptor beta chains from one sample, sequenced in a study of T-cell reconstitution after alpha-beta-depleted transplantation in children. MiXCR, run by TCRdb on the PCR reads, gives a single entry per CDR3 protein. The sample has about 540,000 distinct CDR3 sequences, roughly 18% seen once; the top ten hold 2.5% to 3.5%. The sequencing used PBMCs from the stem cell graft donor, collected from the stem cell graft. These receptors came from a human donor who donated a stem cell graft to a child with acute lymphoblastic leukemia. Both conserved end residues are part of each CDR3. A D gene is named only where the DNA matches it firmly. Rows may omit the clone size; those that give it use once, few, many or a size class.

d_gene: TRBD2
v_gene: TRBV15
abundance: -
j_gene: TRBJ2-7
CDR3aa: CATSRGPAGGVWEQYF
CDR3nt: TGTGCCACCAGCAGAGGCCCAGCGGGAGGGGTCTGGGAGCAGTACTTC

d_gene: -
v_gene: TRBV15
abundance: -
j_gene: TRBJ2-1
CDR3aa: CATSRGENSYNEQFF
CDR3nt: TGTGCCACCAGCAGAGGGGAGAACTCCTACAATGAGCAGTTCTTC

d_gene: TRBD1
v_gene: TRBV3-1
abundance: few
j_gene: TRBJ2-7
CDR3aa: CASRPRTGEQYF
CDR3nt: TGTGCCAGCAGACCCAGGACAGGGGAGCAGTACTTC

d_gene: TRBD2
v_gene: TRBV5-1
abundance: -
j_gene: TRBJ2-7
CDR3aa: CASSLVGRLAGVSEQYF
CDR3nt: TGCGCCAGCAGCTTGGTGGGACGACTAGCGGGAGTCAGCGAGCAGTACTTC

d_gene: -
v_gene: TRBV6-5
abundance: -
j_gene: TRBJ1-3
CDR3aa: CASSSYTAGNTIYF
CDR3nt: TGTGCCAGCAGTTCCTACACGGCCGGAAACACCATATATTTT

d_gene: TRBD2
v_gene: TRBV27
abundance: few
j_gene: TRBJ2-7
CDR3aa: CASSLSWAGGSYEQYF
CDR3nt: TGTGCCAGCAGTTTATCCTGGGCGGGAGGTTCCTACGAGCAGTACTTC

d_gene: -
v_gene: TRBV20-1
abundance: few
j_gene: TRBJ2-7
CDR3aa: CSASAGTGSYEQYF
CDR3nt: TGCAGTGCTAGCGCCGGGACCGGCTCCTACGAGCAGTACTTC

d_gene: -
v_gene: TRBV11-2
abundance: -
j_gene: TRBJ2-1
CDR3aa: CASSLFDSYNEQFF
CDR3nt: TGTGCCAGCAGCTTATTCGACTCCTACAATGAGCAGTTCTTC

d_gene: TRBD1
v_gene: TRBV7-9
abundance: -
j_gene: TRBJ1-1
CDR3aa: CASSLATGTGAYEAFF
CDR3nt: TGTGCCAGCAGCTTAGCGACCGGGACAGGGGCTTACGAAGCTTTCTTT

d_gene: -
v_gene: TRBV6-1
abundance: once
j_gene: TRBJ2-2
CDR3aa: CASSVRYGGELFF
CDR3nt: TGTGCCAGCAGTGTCCGATATGGCGGGGAGCTGTTTTTT

d_gene: -
v_gene: TRBV20-1
abundance: few
j_gene: TRBJ2-7
CDR3aa: CSARVGDSYEQYF
CDR3nt: TGCAGTGCTAGAGTGGGGGACTCCTACGAGCAGTACTTC

d_gene: TRBD2
v_gene: TRBV5-1
abundance: few
j_gene: TRBJ2-2
CDR3aa: CASSLVLAGGNTGELFF
CDR3nt: TGCGCCAGCAGCTTGGTACTAGCGGGAGGTAACACCGGGGAGCTGTTTTTT

d_gene: -
v_gene: TRBV10-1
abundance: few
j_gene: TRBJ2-1
CDR3aa: CASSELSGNEQFF
CDR3nt: TGCGCCAGCAGTGAGTTAAGCGGCAATGAGCAGTTCTTC

d_gene: -
v_gene: TRBV2
abundance: few
j_gene: TRBJ1-5
CDR3aa: CASSEGAAFNQPQHF
CDR3nt: TGTGCCAGCAGTGAAGGTGCAGCTTTCAATCAGCCCCAGCATTTT

d_gene: -
v_gene: TRBV19
abundance: few
j_gene: TRBJ2-1
CDR3aa: CASRRGNEQFF
CDR3nt: TGTGCCAGTAGAAGGGGGAATGAGCAGTTCTTC

d_gene: -
v_gene: TRBV3-1
abundance: -
j_gene: TRBJ1-2
CDR3aa: CASSQQVYYVYTF
CDR3nt: TGTGCCAGCAGCCAACAGGTTTACTATGTCTACACCTTC

d_gene: TRBD2
v_gene: TRBV27
abundance: few
j_gene: TRBJ2-7
CDR3aa: CASSLWRESLHEQYF
CDR3nt: TGTGCCAGCAGTTTATGGCGGGAGAGTTTACACGAGCAGTACTTC

d_gene: -
v_gene: TRBV24-1
abundance: -
j_gene: TRBJ2-1
CDR3aa: CATSDRNPGPLLGEQFF
CDR3nt: TGTGCCACCAGTGATCGAAACCCGGGACCCTTACTGGGTGAGCAGTTCTTC

d_gene: -
v_gene: TRBV12-3/TRBV12-4
abundance: few
j_gene: TRBJ2-7
CDR3aa: CASSFGTYTYEQYF
CDR3nt: TGTGCCAGCAGTTTTGGGACGTACACCTACGAGCAGTACTTC

d_gene: -
v_gene: TRBV10-3
abundance: -
j_gene: TRBJ2-1
CDR3aa: CAIGSYNEQFF
CDR3nt: TGTGCCATCGGGTCCTACAATGAGCAGTTCTTC

d_gene: -
v_gene: TRBV12-3/TRBV12-4
abundance: -
j_gene: TRBJ1-2
CDR3aa: CASSSSTGKVSDYGYTF
CDR3nt: -

d_gene: -
v_gene: TRBV7-3
abundance: many
j_gene: TRBJ2-5
CDR3aa: CASSPGGYQETQYF
CDR3nt: TGTGCCAGCTCGCCCGGGGGATACCAAGAGACCCAGTACTTC

d_gene: -
v_gene: TRBV6-5
abundance: few
j_gene: TRBJ2-7
CDR3aa: CASSYDKGHYEQYF
CDR3nt: TGTGCCAGCAGTTACGATAAGGGGCACTACGAGCAGTACTTC

d_gene: -
v_gene: TRBV5-1
abundance: -
j_gene: TRBJ2-7
CDR3aa: CASSLNWIYEQYF
CDR3nt: TGCGCCAGCAGCTTGAACTGGATCTATGAGCAGTACTTC

d_gene: -
v_gene: TRBV12-3/TRBV12-4
abundance: -
j_gene: TRBJ1-2
CDR3aa: CATTPGVPEYGYTF
CDR3nt: TGTGCCACCACCCCGGGGGTCCCTGAGTATGGCTACACCTTC

d_gene: TRBD2
v_gene: TRBV15
abundance: -
j_gene: TRBJ2-3
CDR3aa: CATSGLAGEGDTQYF
CDR3nt: TGTGCCACCAGCGGACTAGCGGGAGAGGGAGATACGCAGTATTTT

d_gene: TRBD2
v_gene: TRBV15
abundance: -
j_gene: TRBJ2-7
CDR3aa: CATSRDRASGTYEQYF
CDR3nt: TGTGCCACCAGCAGAGATCGGGCTAGCGGGACCTACGAGCAGTACTTC

d_gene: -
v_gene: TRBV14
abundance: -
j_gene: TRBJ2-1
CDR3aa: CASSQDLSWQHNEQFF
CDR3nt: TGTGCCAGCAGCCAAGATTTGAGCTGGCAGCACAATGAGCAGTTCTTC

d_gene: TRBD2
v_gene: TRBV18
abundance: few
j_gene: TRBJ2-1
CDR3aa: CASSPPGAGDYNEQFF
CDR3nt: TGTGCCAGCTCACCACCTGGAGCGGGAGACTACAATGAGCAGTTCTTC

d_gene: -
v_gene: TRBV29-1
abundance: few
j_gene: TRBJ2-3
CDR3aa: CSVDTGTDTQYF
CDR3nt: TGCAGCGTTGACACTGGTACAGATACGCAGTATTTT

d_gene: -
v_gene: TRBV6-2/TRBV6-3
abundance: few
j_gene: TRBJ2-2
CDR3aa: CASSNRGVLFF
CDR3nt: TGTGCCAGCAGCAACCGAGGTGTACTGTTTTTT

d_gene: -
v_gene: TRBV2
abundance: -
j_gene: TRBJ2-7
CDR3aa: CASSAFRTYEQYF
CDR3nt: TGTGCCAGCAGTGCGTTCCGGACGTACGAGCAGTACTTC

d_gene: -
v_gene: TRBV7-8
abundance: -
j_gene: TRBJ2-7
CDR3aa: CASSLVRGGLEQYF
CDR3nt: TGTGCCAGCAGCTTAGTTCGTGGGGGACTCGAGCAGTACTTC

d_gene: -
v_gene: TRBV7-9
abundance: few
j_gene: TRBJ2-5
CDR3aa: CASSLYDLKETQYF
CDR3nt: TGTGCCAGCAGCTTATATGACTTGAAGGAGACCCAGTACTTC

d_gene: -
v_gene: TRBV6-1
abundance: few
j_gene: TRBJ2-4
CDR3aa: CASSEGGWTVNIAKNIQYF
CDR3nt: TGTGCCAGCAGTGAAGGGGGTTGGACAGTTAATATAGCCAAAAACATTCAGTACTTC

d_gene: TRBD1
v_gene: TRBV5-1
abundance: few
j_gene: TRBJ2-1
CDR3aa: CASSQPDGTGGPQGSYNEQFF
CDR3nt: TGCGCCAGCAGCCAACCGGACGGGACAGGGGGCCCTCAGGGCTCCTACAATGAGCAGTTCTTC

d_gene: TRBD1
v_gene: TRBV7-9
abundance: once
j_gene: TRBJ2-7
CDR3aa: CASSNDRGPIYEQYF
CDR3nt: TGTGCCAGCAGCAATGACAGGGGACCGATTTACGAGCAGTACTTC

d_gene: -
v_gene: TRBV4-1
abundance: -
j_gene: TRBJ2-7
CDR3aa: CASSETGNLFSYEQYF
CDR3nt: TGCGCCAGCAGCGAAACTGGCAACTTGTTCTCCTACGAGCAGTACTTC

d_gene: -
v_gene: TRBV6-1
abundance: few
j_gene: TRBJ1-1
CDR3aa: CASSDEGGLGTEAFF
CDR3nt: TGTGCCAGCAGTGACGAGGGGGGGTTGGGCACTGAAGCTTTCTTT

d_gene: TRBD2
v_gene: TRBV6-2/TRBV6-3
abundance: few
j_gene: TRBJ2-3
CDR3aa: CASSYGTSGSTDTQYF
CDR3nt: TGTGCCAGCAGTTATGGGACTAGCGGGAGCACAGATACGCAGTATTTT

d_gene: TRBD1
v_gene: TRBV4-1
abundance: few
j_gene: TRBJ2-1
CDR3aa: CASRPQGAKSYNEQFF
CDR3nt: TGCGCCAGCAGGCCACAGGGGGCTAAGAGCTACAATGAGCAGTTCTTC

d_gene: -
v_gene: TRBV19
abundance: -
j_gene: TRBJ1-1
CDR3aa: CASLHSSNTEAFF
CDR3nt: TGTGCCAGCCTCCATTCATCGAACACTGAAGCTTTCTTT

d_gene: -
v_gene: TRBV5-4
abundance: -
j_gene: TRBJ1-5
CDR3aa: CASSLDPANQPQHF
CDR3nt: TGTGCCAGCAGCTTGGATCCGGCAAATCAGCCCCAGCATTTT

d_gene: -
v_gene: TRBV29-1
abundance: few
j_gene: TRBJ1-6
CDR3aa: CSVQGSSGAPLHF
CDR3nt: TGCAGCGTTCAGGGGTCCTCTGGGGCACCCCTCCACTTT

d_gene: -
v_gene: TRBV20-1
abundance: once
j_gene: TRBJ1-2
CDR3aa: CSAGPRRGDYGYTF
CDR3nt: TGCAGTGCCGGACCTAGGAGGGGCGACTATGGCTACACCTTC

d_gene: -
v_gene: TRBV5-1
abundance: few
j_gene: TRBJ1-1
CDR3aa: CASSWVGTEAFF
CDR3nt: TGCGCCAGCAGCTGGGTCGGGACCGAAGCTTTCTTT

d_gene: TRBD2
v_gene: TRBV7-6
abundance: few
j_gene: TRBJ2-1
CDR3aa: CASSLAIAGGPYNEQFF
CDR3nt: TGTGCCAGCAGCTTAGCAATAGCGGGAGGGCCATACAATGAGCAGTTCTTC

d_gene: -
v_gene: TRBV7-9
abundance: many
j_gene: TRBJ2-7
CDR3aa: CASSSLTYEQYF
CDR3nt: TGTGCCAGCAGCTCCTTAACCTACGAGCAGTACTTC

d_gene: TRBD1
v_gene: TRBV4-1
abundance: few
j_gene: TRBJ2-7
CDR3aa: CASSQGTGGHEQYF
CDR3nt: TGCGCCAGCAGCCAGGGAACAGGGGGCCACGAGCAGTACTTC

d_gene: -
v_gene: TRBV29-1
abundance: many
j_gene: TRBJ2-3
CDR3aa: CSVVASTDTQYF
CDR3nt: TGCAGCGTTGTTGCTAGCACAGATACGCAGTATTTT

d_gene: TRBD1
v_gene: TRBV29-1
abundance: few
j_gene: TRBJ2-7
CDR3aa: CSVRTGGRYEQYF
CDR3nt: TGCAGCGTTCGTACAGGGGGCCGCTACGAGCAGTACTTC

d_gene: TRBD2
v_gene: TRBV4-1
abundance: -
j_gene: TRBJ2-2
CDR3aa: CASSHGPLGLAGLAGELFF
CDR3nt: TGCGCCAGCAGCCATGGACCTCTTGGACTAGCGGGATTGGCCGGGGAGCTGTTTTTT

d_gene: -
v_gene: TRBV6-6
abundance: few
j_gene: TRBJ2-5
CDR3aa: CASSYTGETQYF
CDR3nt: TGTGCCAGCAGTTACACCGGCGAGACCCAGTACTTC